This TCR beta chain appears in the sequencing data of a study of siplizumab effects on memory and regulatory T cells. The repertoire was sequenced with immunoSEQ multiplex PCR; TCRdb's copy has only in-frame clones and lacks some. In the table there are about 120,000 clones, over 85% of which are singletons. Trimming took 1 base from V and 4 from J, leaving 11 bases between them. Germline-derived CDR1 and CDR2 are SGHNT and YYREEE (reference sequence). This CDR3 contains 14 residues. The V gene is TRBV5-4, the J gene TRBJ1-2; D may be TRBD1 (5 bases). The source of this sequence is a human donor in good health. The sequencing sample was made of non-Treg CD4+ T cells sorted from blood. CDR3 protein: CASSLQGDGYGYTF. The CDR3 DNA reads TGTGCCAGCAGCTTGCAGGGAGACGGCTATGGCTACACCTTC.